Shown below are 24 T cell receptor beta chains from a single sample sequenced in a study of T cell responses to AZD1222 COVID-19 vaccine. Clones were read by immunoSEQ multiplex PCR, and TCRdb kept only the in-frame ones, dropping some. The sample yields 130,000 to 150,000 clones, roughly nine tenths seen once. Sequenced material: peripheral blood, taken 28 days after the second AZD1222 dose. The receptors here all came from an adult who received the AZD1222 COVID-19 vaccine.

This clone has just a few counts. The rearrangement links TRBV9 to TRBJ2-5; no definite D call. V lost 1 base and J lost 5, with 12 bases in between. Germline-derived CDR1 and CDR2 are SGDLS and YYNGEE. There are 14 residues in the CDR3. This CDR3 reads CASSVQVESETQYF. Written as DNA, the CDR3 is TGTGCCAGCAGCGTACAGGTGGAGTCGGAGACCCAGTACTTC.

The chain joins TRBV5-1 to TRBJ1-5; D might be TRBD1 (6 bases). Germline CDR1 and CDR2: SGHRS and YFSETQ. V dropped 1 base and J dropped 0 bases, with 8 bases sitting between them. The CDR3 spans 15 residues. The CDR3 DNA reads TGCGCCAGCAGCTTGTCAGGGGCTAGCAATCAGCCCCAGCATTTT. It specifies CASSLSGASNQPQHF.

This chain uses TRBV4-3 with TRBJ2-4; maybe TRBD2 (6 bases). The CDR3 runs to 16 residues. The germline V and J ends were trimmed by 4 bases and 0 bases, with 13 bases remaining between them. CDR1 is LGHNA, CDR2 YSLEER, per germline. The CDR3 DNA is TGCGCCAGCAGCCCCAGACTAGACCTAGCCAAAAACATTCAGTACTTC. Translating it yields CASSPRLDLAKNIQYF.

This clone turned up a few times. The chain has TRBV6-5 and TRBJ1-1; 8 bases are a match to TRBD1. CDR1 MNHEY and CDR2 SVGAGI come from the germline V gene. The CDR3 is 15 residues long. Trimming removed 2 bases from V and 6 bases from J; junction bases left unmatched: 8. For the CDR3, the DNA is TGTGCCAGCAGTTACCCTGGACAGGGCCAGTCTGAAGCTTTCTTT. The encoded protein is CASSYPGQGQSEAFF.

The chain employs TRBV4-3 and TRBJ2-2; 8 bases are shared with TRBD2. The germline CDR1 and CDR2 sequences are LGHNA and YSLEER. Trimming at V came to 1 base and at J to 3 bases, leaving 19 bases not matched to a gene. The CDR3 consists of 21 residues. CDR3 DNA sequence: TGCGCCAGCAGCCAAGGCTTCCTTATCGGGACTAGATGGGTCGACACCGGGGAGCTGTTTTTT. Encoded protein: CASSQGFLIGTRWVDTGELFF.

The chain has TRBV4-1 and TRBJ2-1, with 9 bases matching TRBD2. This CDR3 spans 16 amino acids. The junction had 8 bases not matched to a gene; V was cut back by 1 base and J by 7 bases. The V gene's germline CDR1 is MGHRA and CDR2 YSYEKL. This CDR3 is CASSQVRGRAGNEQFF. CDR3 coding DNA: TGCGCCAGCAGCCAAGTTCGCGGGAGGGCGGGGAATGAGCAGTTCTTC.

V usage is TRBV6-4 and J usage is TRBJ2-7, with a tentative D call TRBD2 (5 bases). Trimming shortened V by 2 bases and J by 3 bases, and 14 bases separated the two germline ends. This CDR3 is 15 amino acids long. The germline V gene has CDR1 MRHNA and CDR2 SNTAGT. The CDR3 sequence is CASSDPRLGDYEQYF. As DNA, the CDR3 is TGTGCCAGCAGTGACCCCAGATTGGGAGACTACGAGCAGTACTTC.

The chain combines TRBV7-2 with TRBJ2-7, with D maybe TRBD2 (6 bases). CDR1 is SGHTA, CDR2 FQGNSA, per germline. Between the trimmed V and J ends, which lost 0 bases and 2 bases, there was a span of 11 bases. The length of the CDR3 is 15 residues. The CDR3 bases are TGTGCCAGCAGCTTAGCGGGCGGGGCGACCTACGAGCAGTACTTC. Amino acid sequence: CASSLAGGATYEQYF.

This clone was picked up one time. The V call is TRBV4-1, the J call TRBJ2-2; D not resolved. Germline V gene lookup returns CDR1 MGHRA and CDR2 YSYEKL. V dropped 1 base and J dropped 2 bases, with 8 bases sitting between them. The CDR3 length is 15 residues. The CDR3 DNA reads as TGCGCCAGCAGCCAAGGCGTACAAAACACCGGGGAGCTGTTTTTT. This translates into CASSQGVQNTGELFF.

The rearrangement links TRBV19 to TRBJ1-1; no clear D. The V gene's germline CDR1 is LNHDA and CDR2 SQIVND (reference sequence). Trimming removed 6 bases from V and 2 bases from J, with 13 bases in between. This CDR3 is 14 amino acids long. Written as DNA, the CDR3 is TGTGCCAGTAGGCCCGGGTGGGTTAACACTGAAGCTTTCTTT. Translating it yields CASRPGWVNTEAFF.

The chain combines TRBV30 with TRBJ1-3; D is uncertain. Germline CDR1 reads GTSNPN; CDR2 reads SVGIG (reference sequence). The V and J ends lost 5 bases and 0 bases respectively, with 8 bases between them. The CDR3 has 13 amino acids. The CDR3 DNA sequence: TGTGCCTGGGACGGTGACTCTGGAAACACCATATATTTT. It specifies CAWDGDSGNTIYF.

This chain uses TRBV4-3 with TRBJ2-1; 9 nucleotides match TRBD2. The CDR3 spans 15 residues. Germline V gene lookup returns CDR1 LGHNA and CDR2 YSLEER. V shed 1 base, J shed 4 bases, and the junction held 2 bases outside the gene matches. DNA of the CDR3: TGCGCCAGCAGCCAAGCTAGCGGGGATTACAATGAGCAGTTCTTC. It yields the protein CASSQASGDYNEQFF.

This chain uses TRBV9 with TRBJ2-2; 8 positions agree with TRBD2. CDR1 and CDR2 (germline): SGDLS, YYNGEE. With 0 bases clipped from V and 1 base from J, the junction kept 2 bases outside the gene matches. The CDR3 runs 16 residues. CDR3 region: CASSVGTSGNTGELFF. CDR3 bases: TGTGCCAGCAGCGTAGGTACTAGCGGGAACACCGGGGAGCTGTTTTTT.

This clone appeared a few times. The J gene is TRBJ1-2, the V gene TRBV7-8; weak D call: TRBD1 (5 bases). Trimming pared 5 bases from V and 0 bases from J, leaving 13 bases between. The CDR3 has 15 amino acids. Germline V gene lookup returns CDR1 SGHVS and CDR2 FQNEAQ. The CDR3 here is CASSPRRVANYGYTF. CDR3 DNA sequence: TGTGCCAGCAGCCCGCGCAGGGTAGCTAACTATGGCTACACCTTC.

This chain connects TRBV28 to TRBJ1-2; D call uncertain. V was pared by 3 bases and J by 2 bases, with 16 bases between. This CDR3 comprises 16 residues. Germline lookup yields CDR1 MDHEN and CDR2 SYDVKM. CDR3 sequence (DNA): TGTGCCAGCAGTTTTTATGGTGTCAGGACGAACTATGGCTACACCTTC. The encoded protein is CASSFYGVRTNYGYTF.

This clone was seen a single time. Other nucleotide sequences in the sample specify the same CDR3. The chain employs TRBV5-1 and TRBJ2-1; D call uncertain. The CDR3 is 15 amino acids. CDR1 is SGHRS and CDR2 is YFSETQ in the germline V gene. V lost 0 bases, J lost 0 bases, and 7 bases lay in between. The CDR3 region is CASSLGAGSYNEQFF. In nucleotides, the CDR3 is TGCGCCAGCAGCTTGGGGGCTGGCTCCTACAATGAGCAGTTCTTC.

This chain connects TRBV11-3 to TRBJ2-7; 7 positions match TRBD1. With 1 base clipped from V and 4 bases from J, the junction kept 7 bases outside the gene matches. Germline V gives CDR1 SGHNT, CDR2 YENEEA. The CDR3 is 15 amino acids. The CDR3 is CASSLALEGQYEQYF. CDR3 coding DNA: TGTGCCAGCAGCTTAGCTCTTGAGGGACAGTACGAGCAGTACTTC.

V usage is TRBV6-5 and J usage is TRBJ1-3; D may be TRBD1 (5 bases). The CDR3 spans 13 residues. Trimming took off 7 bases at V and 0 bases at J, with 7 bases between the two ends. Germline V gives CDR1 MNHEY, CDR2 SVGAGI. The DNA for the CDR3 is TGTGCCAGCAAAGGGGACTCTGGAAACACCATATATTTT. Protein: CASKGDSGNTIYF.

The chain employs TRBV10-3 and TRBJ2-5, with 10 bases that match TRBD2. Germline CDR1 is ENHRY and CDR2 is SYGVKD. There are 13 residues in the CDR3. Losses at the gene ends were 5 bases for V and 5 bases for J; bases not matched to a gene: 2. The CDR3 region is CAISSGREETQYF. The CDR3 DNA is TGTGCCATCAGTAGCGGGAGGGAGGAGACCCAGTACTTC.

The CDR3 spells CASSEGRGLNEQYF. CDR3 in DNA: TGTGCCAGCAGCGAAGGGAGGGGGCTAAACGAGCAGTACTTC. The chain is built from TRBV7-3 and TRBJ2-7; the D call may be TRBD1 or TRBD2 (7 bases each). Trimming shortened V by 5 bases and J by 5 bases, and 16 bases separated the two germline ends. The CDR3 loop spans 14 amino acids. Looked up from germline, CDR1 is SGHTA and CDR2 is FQGTGA.

The rearrangement joins TRBV6-2 or TRBV6-3 to TRBJ1-1; no firm D call. The CDR3 extends over 16 amino acids. Germline V gives CDR1 MNHEY, CDR2 SVGEGT. The germline V and J ends were trimmed by 2 bases and 0 bases, with 13 bases remaining between them. The CDR3 DNA sequence: TGTGCCAGCAGTTACCGTCCGGGCAGTATGAACACTGAAGCTTTCTTT. This translates into CASSYRPGSMNTEAFF.

The CDR3 DNA reads as TGTGCCACCAGCGGGGGACTAGCGGGAGGAGAGACCCAGTACTTC. Translation: CATSGGLAGGETQYF. The V and J genes are TRBV15 and TRBJ2-5; TRBD2 matches 15 bases. CDR1 is LNHNV and CDR2 is YYDKDF in the germline V gene (reference sequence). The CDR3 is 15 amino acids. Germline trimming cut 5 bases from V and 4 bases from J; bases unmatched to any gene: 2.

The chain has TRBV29-1 and TRBJ2-7, with D possibly called TRBD1 or TRBD2 (5 bases each). The CDR3 runs to 13 residues. V was trimmed by 7 bases and J by 0 bases, leaving 13 bases between them. The germline V gene encodes CDR1 SQVTM and CDR2 ANQGSEA. DNA of the CDR3: TGCAGCGCCCTACGAGGGGCCTCCTACGAGCAGTACTTC. Protein: CSALRGASYEQYF.

The rearrangement uses TRBV18 and TRBJ2-7; D might be TRBD1 or TRBD2, each matching 5 bases. Trimming removed 3 bases from V and 6 bases from J, with 24 bases in between. Germline CDR1 and CDR2: KGHSH and LQKENI. The CDR3 runs 17 residues. The CDR3 DNA follows: TGTGCCAGCTCACCCTTAGCCCCCGGGACCTTCGCTGGCGAGCAGTACTTC. It encodes CASSPLAPGTFAGEQYF.